These 19 T cell receptor beta chains originate from one sample sequenced in a study of shared clonotypes between healthy human individuals. Assay used: immunoSEQ multiplex PCR; TCRdb lists only in-frame clones, some missing. Of hundreds of thousands of clones listed, 95% to 97% were seen once; the top ten hold roughly 0.1%. CD45RO-negative, CCR7-positively selected cells formed the naive CD8 fraction, excluding terminally differentiated effector memory CD45RA+ cells. Sequenced material: naive CD8+ T cells sorted from blood. Source of these receptors: a woman in her thirties in good health.

The rearrangement uses TRBV6-5 and TRBJ2-5; D may match TRBD1 or TRBD2 (5 bases each). The V gene lost 6 bases and the J gene lost 1 base, with 9 bases spanning the gap. Germline V gene data show CDR1 as MNHEY and CDR2 as SVGAGI. CDR3 size: 13 residues. CDR3 protein: CASSEGSQETQYF. CDR3 DNA sequence: TGTGCCAGCAGCGAGGGGTCCCAAGAGACCCAGTACTTC.

The rearrangement uses TRBV6-6 and TRBJ2-7, with D uncertain. CDR1 and CDR2 (germline): MNHNY, SVGAGI (reference sequence). The CDR3 consists of 16 residues. The germline V and J ends were trimmed by 3 bases and 0 bases, with 15 bases remaining between them. CDR3 DNA: TGTGCCAGCAGTTATAGGAAAGTGGCCTTCTCCTACGAGCAGTACTTC. As protein: CASSYRKVAFSYEQYF.

The V and J genes are TRBV13 and TRBJ2-2; D gene uncertain. Deletions cut 6 bases from V and 0 bases from J, with 2 bases between. Looked up from germline, CDR1 is PRHDT and CDR2 is FYEKMQ (reference sequence). The CDR3 is made up of 12 amino acids. The CDR3 DNA reads as TGTGCCAGCAGATCGAACACCGGGGAGCTGTTTTTT. Its protein is CASRSNTGELFF.

The V gene is TRBV7-5, the J gene TRBJ1-2. TRBV7-5 is deemed a pseudogene. CDR3 size: 13 residues. CDR3 sequence reads: CVRSLGFGVGYTF. For the CDR3, the DNA is TGTGTCAGAAGCTTAGGGTTTGGGGTCGGCTACACCTTC.

The rearrangement joins TRBV19 to TRBJ2-7; 8 bases are a match to TRBD1. Germline V gene data show CDR1 as LNHDA and CDR2 as SQIVND (reference sequence). CDR3 length equals 14 residues. V trimming: 4 bases; J trimming: 1 base; junction bases outside the gene matches: 3. The CDR3 nucleotides read TGTGCCAGTAGTACCGGGACAGGTTCCTACGAGCAGTACTTC. Its protein product is CASSTGTGSYEQYF.

This clone was picked up a small number of times. The gene calls are TRBV25-1 and TRBJ1-1; D is undetermined. This CDR3 is built from 12 residues. Germline-derived CDR1 and CDR2 are MGHDK and SYGVNS. Trimming left V 6 bases short and J 1 base short, with 6 bases between. The CDR3 DNA reads as TGTGCCAGCAGGGACGGGAACACTGAAGCTTTCTTT. Translating it yields CASRDGNTEAFF.

The rearrangement uses TRBV25-1 and TRBJ2-7; D not certain. Germline-derived CDR1 and CDR2 are MGHDK and SYGVNS. This CDR3 has 12 residues. Between the trimmed V and J ends, which lost 4 bases and 2 bases, there was a span of 6 bases. The CDR3 nucleotides are TGTGCCAGCAGTGGGGTCCCCTACGAGCAGTACTTC. This gives the protein CASSGVPYEQYF.

The chain is built from TRBV27 and TRBJ1-2, with 8 bases aligning to TRBD1. The CDR3 contains 14 residues. Germline CDR1 and CDR2: MNHEY and SMNVEV (reference sequence). V lost 6 bases, J lost 8 bases, and 11 bases stayed unmatched. This CDR3 is CASRPMDRVDGYTF. As DNA, the CDR3 is TGTGCCAGCAGGCCTATGGACAGGGTAGACGGCTACACCTTC.

The chain is built from TRBV9 and TRBJ1-1; maybe TRBD1 (6 bases). Germline V lookup: CDR1 SGDLS, CDR2 YYNGEE. Trimming cost V 0 bases and J 4 bases, with 10 bases left between them. The CDR3 runs 14 residues. This CDR3 is CASSVGRGATEAFF. The CDR3 region has the DNA TGTGCCAGCAGCGTAGGACGGGGGGCCACTGAAGCTTTCTTT. The full variable domain, completed using reference TRBV9 and TRBJ1-1, is DSGVTQTPKHLITATGQRVTLRCSPRSGDLSVYWYQQSLDQGLQFLIQYYNGEERAKGNILERFSAQQFPDLHSELNLSSLELGDSALYFCASSVGRGATEAFFGQGTRLTVV.

The chain couples TRBV27 to TRBJ2-1; D is ambiguous. The CDR3 has 10 residues. V dropped 10 bases and J dropped 5 bases, with 6 bases sitting between them. The germline CDR1 and CDR2 sequences are MNHEY and SMNVEV (reference sequence). CDR3: CATGHNEQFF. The CDR3 nucleotides read TGTGCCACCGGCCACAATGAGCAGTTCTTC.

This clone was recorded once. The CDR3 spells CASSPTGTGRDNEQFF. The CDR3 DNA reads TGTGCCAGCAGTCCAACCGGGACAGGGCGCGACAATGAGCAGTTCTTC. The V gene is TRBV28, the J gene TRBJ2-1, with TRBD1 matching over 9 bases. Per germline, CDR1 MDHEN and CDR2 SYDVKM. The V and J ends lost 5 bases and 5 bases, in that order; junction bases with no gene match: 10. The CDR3 sequence is 16 residues long.

The chain couples TRBV6-5 to TRBJ1-1, with D tentatively TRBD1 (6 bases). This CDR3 contains 13 residues. V lost 2 bases and J lost 4, with 8 bases in between. Germline values: CDR1 MNHEY, CDR2 SVGAGI. The CDR3 DNA reads TGTGCCAGCAGTTACGGGGGGCCCACTGAAGCTTTCTTT. Translation gives CASSYGGPTEAFF.

The genes are TRBV9 and TRBJ2-1, with 10 nucleotides matching TRBD2. V lost 4 bases to trimming and J lost 5 bases; unmatched junction nucleotides: 6. CDR3 size: 15 residues. The germline V gene has CDR1 SGDLS and CDR2 YYNGEE. CDR3 sequence: CASSPTSGADNEQFF. The CDR3 region has the DNA TGTGCCAGCAGCCCAACTAGCGGGGCTGACAATGAGCAGTTCTTC. The whole variable domain, remainder taken from reference TRBV9 and TRBJ2-1, is DSGVTQTPKHLITATGQRVTLRCSPRSGDLSVYWYQQSLDQGLQFLIQYYNGEERAKGNILERFSAQQFPDLHSELNLSSLELGDSALYFCASSPTSGADNEQFFGPGTRLTVL.

The genes are TRBV10-3 and TRBJ2-3; D not certain. This CDR3 spans 11 amino acids. Germline CDR1 ENHRY, CDR2 SYGVKD. Deletions cut 6 bases from V and 2 bases from J, with 3 bases between. For the CDR3, the DNA is TGTGCCATCAGAGACACAGATACGCAGTATTTT. Protein product: CAIRDTDTQYF.

There are a few counts of this clone. J is TRBJ1-1 and V is TRBV6-5; 7 bases line up with TRBD1. Trimming removed 5 bases from V and 6 bases from J; junction bases left unmatched: 9. The CDR3 is 14 amino acids. Germline V gene lookup returns CDR1 MNHEY and CDR2 SVGAGI. The CDR3 loop reads CASSAWKGAAEAFF. The DNA of the CDR3 is TGTGCCAGCAGTGCCTGGAAGGGGGCTGCTGAAGCTTTCTTT.

Written as DNA, the CDR3 is TGTGCCAGCCTGGAGGGGAATGGGGCCAACGTCCTGACTTTC. Translated, it gives CASLEGNGANVLTF. J is TRBJ2-6 and V is TRBV2, with a possible D match to TRBD2 (6 bases). The CDR3 loop spans 14 amino acids. V lost 8 bases to trimming and J lost 3 bases, with 11 bases between them. From germline, CDR1 is SNHLY and CDR2 FYNNEI.

The rearrangement uses TRBV5-6 and TRBJ1-1; tentative D call: TRBD1 (5 bases). CDR1 SGHDT and CDR2 YYEEEE come from the germline V gene. Trimming took 3 bases from V and 10 from J, leaving 19 bases between them. The CDR3 loop spans 14 amino acids. The CDR3 spells CASSSNGRRAVAFF. The CDR3 nucleotides read TGTGCCAGCAGCTCGAACGGGCGCAGGGCTGTAGCTTTCTTT.

CDR3 region: CASSFSGSIYEQYF. The CDR3 DNA is TGTGCCAGCAGCTTTAGCGGGTCTATCTACGAGCAGTACTTC. V usage is TRBV5-6 and J usage is TRBJ2-5, with TRBD2 matching 7 bases. The J call is uncertain, as TRBJ2-7 better fits the DNA end. Germline V gives CDR1 SGHDT, CDR2 YYEEEE. The length of the CDR3 is 14 residues.

The chain carries TRBV5-6 and TRBJ2-1, with 11 bases matching TRBD2. V gave up 2 bases and J gave up 0 bases; unmatched junction bases: 7. CDR3 length: 18 residues. Germline CDR1 and CDR2: SGHDT and YYEEEE. The CDR3 bases are TGTGCCAGCAGCTTCGCGACTAGCGGGGAAAGCTCCTACAATGAGCAGTTCTTC. Its protein is CASSFATSGESSYNEQFF. Using reference TRBV5-6 and TRBJ2-1 for the parts outside the CDR3, the full variable domain is DAGVTQSPTHLIKTRGQQVTLRCSPKSGHDTVSWYQQALGQGPQFIFQYYEEEERQRGNFPDRFSGHQFPNYSSELNVNALLLGDSALYLCASSFATSGESSYNEQFFGPGTRLTVL.